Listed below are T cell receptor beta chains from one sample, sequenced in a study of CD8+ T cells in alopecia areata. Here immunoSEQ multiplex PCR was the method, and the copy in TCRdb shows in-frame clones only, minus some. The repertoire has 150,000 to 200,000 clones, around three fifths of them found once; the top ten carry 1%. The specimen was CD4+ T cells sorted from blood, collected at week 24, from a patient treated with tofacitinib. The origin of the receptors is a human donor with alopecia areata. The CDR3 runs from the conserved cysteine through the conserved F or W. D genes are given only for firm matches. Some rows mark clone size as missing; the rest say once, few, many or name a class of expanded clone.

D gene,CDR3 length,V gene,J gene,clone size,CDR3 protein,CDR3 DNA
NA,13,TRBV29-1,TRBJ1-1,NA,CSAMDRVNTEAFF,TGCAGCGCCATGGACAGAGTGAACACTGAAGCTTTCTTT
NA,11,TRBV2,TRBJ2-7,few,CASSIRDIGTF,TGTGCCAGCAGTATACGGGACATTGGGACCTTC
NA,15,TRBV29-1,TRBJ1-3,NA,CSVEGVVDSGNTIYF,TGCAGCGTTGAAGGGGTGGTAGATTCTGGAAACACCATATATTTT
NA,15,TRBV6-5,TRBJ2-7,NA,CASSFTGGPSYEQYF,TGTGCCAGCAGTTTTACTGGGGGGCCCTCCTACGAGCAGTACTTC
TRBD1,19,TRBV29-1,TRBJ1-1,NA,CSVGGSLGQGAYFGAEAFF,TGCAGCGTTGGGGGATCCCTCGGGCAGGGGGCCTACTTTGGCGCTGAAGCTTTCTTT
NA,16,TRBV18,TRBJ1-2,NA,CASSPAVTSLRHGYTF,TGTGCCAGCTCACCAGCGGTAACCTCTCTCCGCCATGGCTACACCTTC
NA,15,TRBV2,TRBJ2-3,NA,CASRELAMSTDTQYF,TGTGCCAGCCGAGAACTAGCTATGAGCACAGATACGCAGTATTTT
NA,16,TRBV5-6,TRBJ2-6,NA,CASSFRVGSGANVLTF,TGTGCCAGCAGCTTCCGGGTTGGCTCTGGGGCCAACGTCCTGACTTTC
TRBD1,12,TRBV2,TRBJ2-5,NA,CASKTGMETQYF,TGTGCCAGCAAGACAGGGATGGAGACCCAGTACTTC
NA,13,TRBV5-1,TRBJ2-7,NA,CASSLGGHFEQYF,TGCGCCAGCAGCTTAGGGGGGCACTTTGAGCAGTACTTC
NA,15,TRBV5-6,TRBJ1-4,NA,CASSNPTTVKSGLFF,TGTGCCAGCAGCAACCCGACAACCGTGAAATCGGGACTGTTTTTT
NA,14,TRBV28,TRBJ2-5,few,CASSFSRGEETQYF,TGTGCCAGCAGTTTCAGTCGGGGAGAGGAGACCCAGTACTTC
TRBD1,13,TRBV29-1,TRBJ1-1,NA,CSVGDRVGTEAFF,TGCAGCGTTGGGGACAGGGTCGGCACTGAAGCTTTCTTT
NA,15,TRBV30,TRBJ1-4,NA,CAWRETGPANEKLFF,TGTGCCTGGAGGGAAACAGGGCCGGCTAATGAAAAACTGTTTTTT
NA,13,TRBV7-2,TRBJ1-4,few,CASSLPLGEKLFF,TGTGCCAGCAGCCTCCCACTGGGAGAAAAACTGTTTTTT
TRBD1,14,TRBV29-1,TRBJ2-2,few,CSGSQGADTGELFF,TGCAGCGGGTCCCAGGGGGCCGACACCGGGGAGCTGTTTTTT
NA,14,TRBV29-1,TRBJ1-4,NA,CSVTQGPTNEKLFF,TGCAGCGTCACGCAGGGACCAACTAATGAAAAACTGTTTTTT
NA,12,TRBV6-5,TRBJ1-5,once,CASKGLNQPQHF,TGTGCCAGCAAAGGGCTCAATCAGCCCCAGCATTTT
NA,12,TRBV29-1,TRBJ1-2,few,CSVAASNYGYTF,TGCAGCGTTGCCGCTAGTAACTATGGCTACACCTTC
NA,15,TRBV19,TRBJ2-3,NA,CASSPTGIDTDTQYF,TGTGCCAGTAGTCCCACAGGGATTGACACAGATACGCAGTATTTT